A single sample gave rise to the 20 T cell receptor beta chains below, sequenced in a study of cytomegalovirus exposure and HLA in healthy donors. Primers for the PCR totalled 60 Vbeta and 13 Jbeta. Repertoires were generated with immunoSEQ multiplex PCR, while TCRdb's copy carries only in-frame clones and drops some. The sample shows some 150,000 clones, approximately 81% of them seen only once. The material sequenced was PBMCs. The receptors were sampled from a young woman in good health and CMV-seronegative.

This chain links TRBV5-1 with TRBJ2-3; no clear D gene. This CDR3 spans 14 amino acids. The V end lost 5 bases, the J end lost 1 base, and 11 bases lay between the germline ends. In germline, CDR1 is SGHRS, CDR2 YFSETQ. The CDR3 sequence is CASRRRNRTDTQYF. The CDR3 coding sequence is TGCGCCAGCAGGCGGCGGAACCGCACAGATACGCAGTATTTT.

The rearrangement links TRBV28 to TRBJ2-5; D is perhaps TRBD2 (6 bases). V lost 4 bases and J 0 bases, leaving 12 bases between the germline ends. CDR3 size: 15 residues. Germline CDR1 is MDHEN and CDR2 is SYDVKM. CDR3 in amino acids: CASSWASVNQETQYF. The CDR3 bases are TGTGCCAGCAGTTGGGCTAGCGTAAACCAAGAGACCCAGTACTTC.

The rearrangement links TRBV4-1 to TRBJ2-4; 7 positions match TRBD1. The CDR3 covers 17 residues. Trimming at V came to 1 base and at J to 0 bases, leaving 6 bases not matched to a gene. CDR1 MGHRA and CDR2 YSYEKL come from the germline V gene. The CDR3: CASSQGDRALAKNIQYF. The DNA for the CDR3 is TGCGCCAGCAGCCAAGGAGACAGGGCGCTAGCCAAAAACATTCAGTACTTC.

CDR3 in amino acids: CAWSYSVSPYEQYF. In DNA, the CDR3 is TGTGCCTGGAGTTATTCGGTTAGCCCCTACGAGCAGTACTTC. This sequence joins TRBV30 and TRBJ2-7; unclear D gene. Germline assignment: CDR1 GTSNPN and CDR2 SVGIG (reference sequence). V was trimmed by 2 bases and J by 2 bases, leaving 13 bases between them. The CDR3 totals 14 residues.

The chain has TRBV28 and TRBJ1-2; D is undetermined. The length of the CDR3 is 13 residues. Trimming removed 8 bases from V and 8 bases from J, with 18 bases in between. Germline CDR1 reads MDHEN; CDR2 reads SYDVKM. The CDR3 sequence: CASGEEDVWGYTF. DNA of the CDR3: TGTGCCAGCGGCGAGGAGGACGTCTGGGGCTACACCTTC.

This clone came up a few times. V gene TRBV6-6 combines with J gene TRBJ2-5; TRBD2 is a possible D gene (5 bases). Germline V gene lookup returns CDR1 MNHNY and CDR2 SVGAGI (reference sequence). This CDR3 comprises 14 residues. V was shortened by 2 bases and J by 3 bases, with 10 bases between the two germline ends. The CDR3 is CASSYRVREETQYF. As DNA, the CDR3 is TGTGCCAGCAGTTACCGAGTGAGGGAAGAGACCCAGTACTTC.

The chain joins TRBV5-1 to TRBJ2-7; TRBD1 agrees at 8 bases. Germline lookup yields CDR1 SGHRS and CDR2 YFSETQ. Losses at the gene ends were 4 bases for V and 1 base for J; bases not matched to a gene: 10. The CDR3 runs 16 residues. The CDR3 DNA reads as TGCGCCAGCAGCGCGGCAGGGGGCTCGCTATCCTACGAGCAGTACTTC. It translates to CASSAAGGSLSYEQYF.

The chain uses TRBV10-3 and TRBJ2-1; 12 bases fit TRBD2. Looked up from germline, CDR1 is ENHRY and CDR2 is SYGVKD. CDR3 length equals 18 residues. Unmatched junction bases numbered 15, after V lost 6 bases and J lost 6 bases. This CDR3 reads CAIRETSGSNPGSNEQFF. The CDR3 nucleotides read TGTGCCATCAGAGAGACTAGCGGGAGCAACCCGGGGAGCAATGAGCAGTTCTTC.

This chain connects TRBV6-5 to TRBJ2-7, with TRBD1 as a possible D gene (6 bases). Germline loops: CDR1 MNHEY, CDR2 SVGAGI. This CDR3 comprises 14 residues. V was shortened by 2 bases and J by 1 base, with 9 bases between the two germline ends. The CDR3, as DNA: TGTGCCAGCAGTTACCAGGGGATTTCCTACGAGCAGTACTTC. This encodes CASSYQGISYEQYF.

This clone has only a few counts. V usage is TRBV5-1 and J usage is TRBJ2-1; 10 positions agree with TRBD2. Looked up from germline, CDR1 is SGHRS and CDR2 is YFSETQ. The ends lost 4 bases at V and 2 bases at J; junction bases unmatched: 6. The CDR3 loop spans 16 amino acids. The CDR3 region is CASSPGGTSAYNEQFF. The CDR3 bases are TGCGCCAGCAGCCCTGGGGGGACTAGCGCCTACAATGAGCAGTTCTTC.

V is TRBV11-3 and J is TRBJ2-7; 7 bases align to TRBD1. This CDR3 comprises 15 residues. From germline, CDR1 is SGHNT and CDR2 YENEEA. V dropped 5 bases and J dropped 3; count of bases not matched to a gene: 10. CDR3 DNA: TGTGCCAGCAGCGTAACGGCAGGGGGAAGCTACGAGCAGTACTTC. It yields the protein CASSVTAGGSYEQYF. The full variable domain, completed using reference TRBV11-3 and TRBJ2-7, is EAGVVQSPRYKIIEKKQPVAFWCNPISGHNTLYWYLQNLGQGPELLIRYENEEAVDDSQLPKDRFSAERLKGVDSTLKIQPAELGDSAVYLCASSVTAGGSYEQYFGPGTRLTVT.

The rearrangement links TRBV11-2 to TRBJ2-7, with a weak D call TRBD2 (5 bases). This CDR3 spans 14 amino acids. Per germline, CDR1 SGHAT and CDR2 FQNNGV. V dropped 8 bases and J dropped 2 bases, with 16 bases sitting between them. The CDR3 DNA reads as TGTGCCAGCCGAAGTCTGGGGAGCCCCTACGAGCAGTACTTC. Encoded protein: CASRSLGSPYEQYF.

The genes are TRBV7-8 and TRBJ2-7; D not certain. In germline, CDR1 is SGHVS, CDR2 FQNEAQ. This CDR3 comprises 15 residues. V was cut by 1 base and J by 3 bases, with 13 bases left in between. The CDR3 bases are TGTGCCAGCAGCTTAGGGTTGGCGGTATTCTACGAGCAGTACTTC. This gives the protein CASSLGLAVFYEQYF.

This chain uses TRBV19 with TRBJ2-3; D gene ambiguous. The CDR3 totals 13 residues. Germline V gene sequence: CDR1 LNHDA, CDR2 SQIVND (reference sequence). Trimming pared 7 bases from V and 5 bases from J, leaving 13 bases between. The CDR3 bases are TGTGCCAGTATTCCAACAAATCGAGATACGCAGTATTTT. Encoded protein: CASIPTNRDTQYF.

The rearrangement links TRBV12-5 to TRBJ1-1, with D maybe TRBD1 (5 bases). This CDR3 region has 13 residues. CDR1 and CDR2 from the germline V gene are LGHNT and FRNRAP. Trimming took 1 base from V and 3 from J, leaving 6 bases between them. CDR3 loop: CASGLGGDTEAFF. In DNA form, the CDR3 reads TGTGCTAGTGGTTTGGGGGGGGACACTGAAGCTTTCTTT.

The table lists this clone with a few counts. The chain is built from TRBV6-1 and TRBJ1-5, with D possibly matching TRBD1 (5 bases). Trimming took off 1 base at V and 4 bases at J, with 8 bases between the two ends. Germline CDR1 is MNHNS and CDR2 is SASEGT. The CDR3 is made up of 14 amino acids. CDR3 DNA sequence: TGTGCCAGCAGTGAAGTAGGGGATAATCAGCCCCAGCATTTT. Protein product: CASSEVGDNQPQHF.

In DNA form, the CDR3 reads TGTGCCAGCAGCCTGGACAGGGCCGGCTACACCTTC. It specifies CASSLDRAGYTF. V usage is TRBV4-2 and J usage is TRBJ1-2; the match to TRBD1 covers 8 bases. Looked up from germline, CDR1 is LGHNA and CDR2 is YNFKEQ. There are 12 residues in the CDR3. Germline trimming cut 4 bases from V and 8 bases from J; bases unmatched to any gene: 3.

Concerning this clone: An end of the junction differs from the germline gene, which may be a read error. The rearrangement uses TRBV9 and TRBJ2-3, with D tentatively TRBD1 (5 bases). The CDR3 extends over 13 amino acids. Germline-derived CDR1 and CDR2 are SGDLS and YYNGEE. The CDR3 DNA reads TGTGCCGGCAGCGTAGCACAGGCAGATACGCAGTATTTT. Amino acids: CAGSVAQADTQYF.

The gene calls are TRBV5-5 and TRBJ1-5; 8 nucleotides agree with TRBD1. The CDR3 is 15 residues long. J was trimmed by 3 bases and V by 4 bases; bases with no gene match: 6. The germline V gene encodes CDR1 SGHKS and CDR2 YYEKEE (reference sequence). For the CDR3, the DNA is TGTGCCAGCAGCCGTCGGACAGGGCCCAATCAGCCCCAGCATTTT. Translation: CASSRRTGPNQPQHF.

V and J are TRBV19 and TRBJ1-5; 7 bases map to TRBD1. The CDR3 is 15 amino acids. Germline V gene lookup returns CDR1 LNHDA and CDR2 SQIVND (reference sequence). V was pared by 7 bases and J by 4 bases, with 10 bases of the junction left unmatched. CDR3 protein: CASTHIGQVNQPQHF. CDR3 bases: TGTGCCAGTACCCACATCGGACAGGTAAATCAGCCCCAGCATTTT.